The 21 T cell receptor beta chains below come from one sample, sequenced in a study of shared clonotypes between healthy human individuals. The method was immunoSEQ multiplex PCR; TCRdb's version includes in-frame clones alone and lacks a portion of them. Of about 1.5 million clones detected, roughly 96% appear once; the ten largest clones hold about 1.2%. The specimen was naive CD4+ T cells sorted from blood. Stated subset: CD45RA+ positively selected. The receptor set was obtained from a man under 40 in good health.

The chain employs TRBV30 and TRBJ2-5; D assignment may be TRBD1 or TRBD2 (6 bases each). Germline loops: CDR1 GTSNPN, CDR2 SVGIG (reference sequence). V was shortened by 0 bases and J by 5 bases, with 10 bases between the two germline ends. CDR3 size: 13 residues. The chain's CDR3 is CAWSVGGAETQYF. CDR3 nucleotides: TGTGCCTGGAGTGTCGGGGGCGCGGAGACCCAGTACTTC.

As DNA, the CDR3 is TGTGCCAGCAGCCCTCGTCCAGGGGGCAATGAGCAGTTCTTC. Amino acids: CASSPRPGGNEQFF. The V call is TRBV7-2, the J call TRBJ2-1; 7 nucleotides line up with TRBD1. V lost 5 bases and J lost 6; bases outside the gene matches: 7. The length of the CDR3 is 14 residues. Germline CDR1 SGHTA, CDR2 FQGNSA.

Note on this clone: This CDR3 is also generated by other DNA sequences in the sample. The V and J genes are TRBV20-1 and TRBJ2-7; D possibly corresponds to TRBD1 (5 bases). The V end was cut by 3 bases, the J end by 2 bases, with 5 bases between. The CDR3 contains 11 residues. Germline-derived CDR1 and CDR2 are DFQATT and SNEGSKA (reference sequence). The CDR3 DNA reads as TGCAGTGCTAGGACAGCCTACGAGCAGTACTTC. This gives the protein CSARTAYEQYF.

Only one count was recorded for this clone. The chain carries TRBV29-1 and TRBJ1-3, with a weak D call TRBD1 (6 bases). V lost 3 bases, J lost 4 bases, and 7 bases lay in between. CDR1 and CDR2 from the germline V gene are SQVTM and ANQGSEA. The CDR3 extends over 12 amino acids. DNA of the CDR3: TGCAGCGTTGAGCAGGGGGGAAACACCATATATTTT. This sequence encodes CSVEQGGNTIYF.

This chain joins TRBV28 and TRBJ1-3; D ambiguous. The V end was cut by 8 bases, the J end by 9 bases, with 14 bases between. There are 12 residues in the CDR3. Germline CDR1 reads MDHEN; CDR2 reads SYDVKM. Written as DNA, the CDR3 is TGTGCCAGCTCCGGCAGCCATCCCACCATATATTTT. This gives the protein CASSGSHPTIYF.

The J gene is TRBJ2-7, the V gene TRBV5-1, with TRBD1 as a possible D gene (6 bases). CDR1 and CDR2 (germline): SGHRS, YFSETQ. This CDR3 is 12 amino acids long. V lost 7 bases and J lost 4, with 12 bases in between. CDR3 nucleotides: TGCGCCAGCGGTGGGGGCAGGTACGAGCAGTACTTC. As protein: CASGGGRYEQYF.

The genes are TRBV18 and TRBJ1-1; D gene ambiguous. The V and J ends lost 9 bases and 6 bases respectively, with 17 bases between them. The CDR3 extends over 13 amino acids. Germline CDR1 and CDR2: KGHSH and LQKENI. The CDR3 sequence: CASGLWAVAEAFF. The CDR3, as DNA: TGTGCCAGTGGTCTCTGGGCTGTGGCTGAAGCTTTCTTT.

The chain employs TRBV28 and TRBJ1-4; 10 bases map to TRBD1. The length of the CDR3 is 12 residues. Germline V gene lookup returns CDR1 MDHEN and CDR2 SYDVKM. Unmatched junction bases numbered 4, after V lost 10 bases and J lost 8 bases. This CDR3 reads CAIGTGAEKLFF. The CDR3 nucleotides are TGTGCCATCGGGACAGGGGCCGAAAAACTGTTTTTT.

The chain joins TRBV23-1 to TRBJ2-7; TRBD2 matches 7 bases. TRBV23-1 is an ORF, and what it does is uncertain. The CDR3 loop spans 22 amino acids. The trim removed 6 bases at V and 2 bases at J, leaving 31 bases unmatched. CDR3 in amino acids: CASRPGLPNRPPKIGLAYEQYF. The CDR3 DNA sequence: TGCGCCAGCAGACCGGGACTACCGAACCGACCGCCAAAGATTGGGCTGGCCTACGAGCAGTACTTC.

The rearrangement joins TRBV6-5 to TRBJ2-3; D remains unclear. This CDR3 comprises 14 residues. Trimming stripped 7 bases from V and 3 bases from J, with 14 bases between. Germline loops: CDR1 MNHEY, CDR2 SVGAGI. CDR3 DNA: TGTGCCAGCACCCCGCTCATGTTAACAGATACGCAGTATTTT. Translated, it gives CASTPLMLTDTQYF.

The chain recombines TRBV5-4 with TRBJ2-5; D uncertain. The CDR3 length is 16 residues. The germline CDR1 and CDR2 sequences are SGHNT and YYREEE (reference sequence). V shed 1 base and J shed 3 bases, with 16 bases lying between them. CDR3 sequence: CASSLIGRQQEETQYF. The CDR3 region has the DNA TGTGCCAGCAGCTTGATCGGACGGCAACAAGAAGAGACCCAGTACTTC.

This chain links TRBV5-1 with TRBJ2-5, with 9 nucleotides matching TRBD2. Germline CDR1 is SGHRS and CDR2 is YFSETQ. CDR3 length: 15 residues. Germline trimming cut 0 bases from V and 4 bases from J; bases unmatched to any gene: 4. The CDR3 sequence: CASSLASGMRETQYF. As DNA, the CDR3 is TGCGCCAGCAGCTTGGCTAGCGGGATGCGAGAGACCCAGTACTTC. Complete variable domain (other parts from reference TRBV5-1 and TRBJ2-5): KAGVTQTPRYLIKTRGQQVTLSCSPISGHRSVSWYQQTPGQGLQFLFEYFSETQRNKGNFPGRFSGRQFSNSRSEMNVSTLELGDSALYLCASSLASGMRETQYFGPGTRLLVL.

The rearrangement joins TRBV12-2 to TRBJ2-1. TRBV12-2 is labeled a pseudogene. This CDR3 region has 14 residues. The CDR3 nucleotides are TGTGCAAGTCGCGGAACGGGACGCCGGAATGAGCAGTTCTTC. Amino acid sequence: CASRGTGRRNEQFF.

The chain links TRBV13 to TRBJ2-3, with D possibly matching TRBD2 (6 bases). The CDR3 sequence is 15 residues long. Germline V gives CDR1 PRHDT, CDR2 FYEKMQ (reference sequence). Trimming shortened V by 5 bases and J by 2 bases, and 14 bases separated the two germline ends. The CDR3 DNA is TGTGCCAGCAGCCCAAATGGGGGGAACACAGATACGCAGTATTTT. Its protein product is CASSPNGGNTDTQYF. The full variable domain, rest sourced from reference TRBV13 and TRBJ2-3, is AAGVIQSPRHLIKEKRETATLKCYPIPRHDTVYWYQQGPGQDPQFLISFYEKMQSDKGSIPDRFSAQQFSDYHSELNMSSLELGDSALYFCASSPNGGNTDTQYFGPGTRLTVL.

To note about this clone: At the DNA level, this CDR3 is encoded by other sequences in the same sample as well. Written as DNA, the CDR3 is TGTGCCAGCTCACCTAGCGGCAATGAGCAGTTCTTC. It codes for CASSPSGNEQFF. The chain combines TRBV18 with TRBJ2-1; D perhaps matches TRBD2 (6 bases). The CDR3 totals 12 residues. V dropped 3 bases and J dropped 6 bases, with 6 bases sitting between them. Per germline, CDR1 KGHSH and CDR2 LQKENI. Combining the CDR3 with reference TRBV18 and TRBJ2-1 gives the whole variable domain NAGVMQNPRHLVRRRGQEARLRCSPMKGHSHVYWYRQLPEEGLKFMVYLQKENIIDESGMPKERFSAEFPKEGPSILRIQQVVRGDSAAYFCASSPSGNEQFFGPGTRLTVL.

The chain employs TRBV12-5 and TRBJ1-2; D is unresolved. The germline V and J ends were trimmed by 7 bases and 3 bases, with 12 bases remaining between them. Germline V gene sequence: CDR1 LGHNT, CDR2 FRNRAP. The CDR3 length is 13 residues. DNA for the CDR3: TGTGCTAGTGCCTCTTCGGGTTACTATGGCTACACCTTC. It codes for CASASSGYYGYTF.

The rearrangement uses TRBV6-5 and TRBJ1-1; D unresolved. The CDR3 is made up of 13 amino acids. Trimming took off 8 bases at V and 0 bases at J, with 10 bases between the two ends. Germline V gene data show CDR1 as MNHEY and CDR2 as SVGAGI. CDR3 region: CASGHRLNTEAFF. CDR3 coding DNA: TGTGCCAGCGGGCACAGACTGAACACTGAAGCTTTCTTT.

The J gene is TRBJ2-2, the V gene TRBV12-5, with D maybe TRBD1 (6 bases). This CDR3 region has 17 residues. The V gene lost 1 base and the J gene lost 0 bases, with 12 bases spanning the gap. Germline V CDR1 and CDR2: LGHNT, FRNRAP. The CDR3 DNA follows: TGTGCTAGTGGTTTGGCGGACAGTGCGGCGAACACCGGGGAGCTGTTTTTT. This sequence encodes CASGLADSAANTGELFF.

This chain connects TRBV6-5 to TRBJ2-7; 11 bases are a match to TRBD2. Germline CDR1 is MNHEY and CDR2 is SVGAGI. The J segment lost 7 bases and the V segment lost 3 bases, leaving 11 bases of the junction unmatched. The CDR3 has 16 residues. In nucleotides, the CDR3 is TGTGCCAGCAGTTATTTAGCGGGAGGGTACTCGCGGGAGCAGTACTTC. It translates to CASSYLAGGYSREQYF.

The J gene is TRBJ2-3, the V gene TRBV7-7; 10 nucleotides match TRBD2. The CDR3 loop spans 15 amino acids. V shed 6 bases, J shed 6 bases, and the junction held 9 bases outside the gene matches. Germline V gene sequence: CDR1 SSHAT, CDR2 FNYEAQ (reference sequence). The CDR3 DNA is TGTGCCAGCAGTAACAGCGGGAGGGCCGGGGATACGCAGTATTTT. Translated, it gives CASSNSGRAGDTQYF.

Only one count was recorded for this clone. This chain connects TRBV11-3 to TRBJ2-1, with 13 positions matching TRBD2. This CDR3 has 17 amino acids. After removal of 3 bases from V and 5 bases from J, the junction contained 7 bases not matched to a gene. Germline V CDR1 and CDR2: SGHNT, YENEEA. The CDR3 region is CASSLRFGTSGNNEQFF. The DNA of the CDR3 is TGTGCCAGCAGCTTGAGATTCGGGACTAGCGGGAACAATGAGCAGTTCTTC.